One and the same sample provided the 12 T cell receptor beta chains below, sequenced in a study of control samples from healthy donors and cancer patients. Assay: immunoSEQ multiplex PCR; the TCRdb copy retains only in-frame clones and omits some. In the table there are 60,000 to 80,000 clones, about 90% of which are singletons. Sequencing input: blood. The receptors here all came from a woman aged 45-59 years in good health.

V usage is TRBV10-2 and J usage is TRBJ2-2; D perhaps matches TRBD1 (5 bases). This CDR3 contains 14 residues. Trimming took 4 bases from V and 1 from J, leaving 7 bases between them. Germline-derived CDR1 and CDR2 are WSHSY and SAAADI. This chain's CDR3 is CASSAQGNTGELFF. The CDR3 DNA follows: TGCGCCAGCAGTGCGCAGGGGAACACCGGGGAGCTGTTTTTT.

For the CDR3, the DNA is TGCGCCAGCAGCTCGTGGACCTACAATGAGCAGTTCTTC. Amino acids: CASSSWTYNEQFF. The rearrangement uses TRBV5-1 and TRBJ2-1; D is ambiguous. This CDR3 comprises 13 residues. V was clipped by 3 bases and J by 2 bases, with 6 bases between them. The germline V gene has CDR1 SGHRS and CDR2 YFSETQ.

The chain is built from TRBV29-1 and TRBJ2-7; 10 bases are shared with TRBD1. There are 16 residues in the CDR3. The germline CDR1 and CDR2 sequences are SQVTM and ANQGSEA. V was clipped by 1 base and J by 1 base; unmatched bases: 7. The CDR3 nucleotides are TGCAGCGTTGAAGTGTCCGGGACAGGGGTTTCCTACGAGCAGTACTTC. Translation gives CSVEVSGTGVSYEQYF.

The CDR3, as DNA: TGTGCCAGCACCGGACGGAGTAGGGGGGCCAATGAGCAGTTCTTC. It is translated as CASTGRSRGANEQFF. The V gene is TRBV6-5, the J gene TRBJ2-1, with D possibly being TRBD1 or TRBD2 (6 bases each). The CDR3 has 15 residues. V lost 7 bases, J lost 6 bases, and 19 bases lay in between. Germline CDR1 is MNHEY and CDR2 is SVGAGI.

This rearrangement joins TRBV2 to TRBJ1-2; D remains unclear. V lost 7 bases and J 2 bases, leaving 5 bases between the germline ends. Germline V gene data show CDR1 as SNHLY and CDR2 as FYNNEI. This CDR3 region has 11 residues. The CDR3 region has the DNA TGTGCCAGCAACAACAACTATGGCTACACCTTC. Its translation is CASNNNYGYTF.

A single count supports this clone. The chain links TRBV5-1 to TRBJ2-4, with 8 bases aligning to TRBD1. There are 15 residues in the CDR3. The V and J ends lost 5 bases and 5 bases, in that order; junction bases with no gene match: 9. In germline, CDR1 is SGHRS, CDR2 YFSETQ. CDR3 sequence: CASRSDRVEQNIQYF. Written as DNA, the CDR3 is TGCGCCAGCAGGTCGGACAGGGTGGAGCAAAACATTCAGTACTTC.

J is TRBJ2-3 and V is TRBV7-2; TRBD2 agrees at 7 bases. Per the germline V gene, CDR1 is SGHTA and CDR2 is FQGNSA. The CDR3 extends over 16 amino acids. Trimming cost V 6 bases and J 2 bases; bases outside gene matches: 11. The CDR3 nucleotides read TGTGCCAGCAGTCCCGGGTGGCTAGCGGCCACAGATACGCAGTATTTT. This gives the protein CASSPGWLAATDTQYF.

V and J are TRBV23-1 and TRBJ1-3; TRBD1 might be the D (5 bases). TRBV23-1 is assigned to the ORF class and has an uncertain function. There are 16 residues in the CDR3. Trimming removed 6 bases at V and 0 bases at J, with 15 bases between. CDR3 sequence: CASREGCESSGNTIYF. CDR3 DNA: TGCGCCAGCAGGGAGGGGTGCGAGTCCTCTGGAAACACCATATATTTT.

The CDR3 reads CASSGKVSYEQYF. The CDR3 DNA reads TGTGCCAGCAGTGGAAAGGTGTCCTACGAGCAGTACTTC. The rearrangement joins TRBV25-1 to TRBJ2-7, with D uncertain. Germline V gene sequence: CDR1 MGHDK, CDR2 SYGVNS. V lost 4 bases and J lost 1, with 8 bases in between. CDR3 length: 13 residues.

The CDR3 DNA follows: TGTGCCAGTAGTCCAGGGATCTCACAGCCCCAGCATTTT. Encoded protein: CASSPGISQPQHF. The chain carries TRBV19 and TRBJ1-5; D may be TRBD1 (5 bases). From germline, CDR1 is LNHDA and CDR2 SQIVND (reference sequence). This CDR3 is built from 13 residues. V was shortened by 5 bases and J by 7 bases, with 12 bases between the two germline ends.

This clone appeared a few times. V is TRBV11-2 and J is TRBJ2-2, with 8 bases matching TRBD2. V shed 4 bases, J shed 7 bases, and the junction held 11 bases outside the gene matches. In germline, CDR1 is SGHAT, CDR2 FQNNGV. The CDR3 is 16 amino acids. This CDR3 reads CASSSPGSGKVGELFF. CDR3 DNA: TGTGCCAGCAGCTCACCGGGTAGCGGGAAAGTCGGGGAGCTGTTTTTT.

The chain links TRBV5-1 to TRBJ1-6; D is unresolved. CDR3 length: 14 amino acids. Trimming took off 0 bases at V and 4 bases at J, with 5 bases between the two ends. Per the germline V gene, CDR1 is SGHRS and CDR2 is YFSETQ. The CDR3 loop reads CASSLGQYNSPLHF. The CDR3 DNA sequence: TGCGCCAGCAGCTTGGGGCAGTATAATTCACCCCTCCACTTT.